This entry lists 19 T cell receptor beta chains sequenced from one sample in a study of blood T cell repertoires in COVID-19. Sequencing was performed with immunoSEQ multiplex PCR; in TCRdb, only in-frame clones are kept and a portion is missing. The table records around 400,000 clones, approximately 93% of them present only once. The specimen sequenced was PBMCs or T cells enriched from blood (not recorded which). These receptor sequences come from a woman in her 40s who had been exposed to COVID-19.

The rearrangement links TRBV7-9 to TRBJ1-1; TRBD1 aligns across 8 bases. This CDR3 region has 12 residues. Unmatched junction bases numbered 2, after V lost 1 base and J lost 10 bases. Germline values: CDR1 SEHNR, CDR2 FQNEAQ (reference sequence). In nucleotides, the CDR3 is TGTGCCAGCAGCTTAGAGGACAGGGCAGCTTTCTTT. Its translation: CASSLEDRAAFF.

The rearrangement links TRBV12-5 to TRBJ2-3, with 8 bases that match TRBD1. Germline CDR1 reads LGHNT; CDR2 reads FRNRAP. The junction had 14 bases not matched to a gene; V was cut back by 6 bases and J by 0 bases. The CDR3 loop spans 18 amino acids. The CDR3: CASGRTGMIRQSTDTQYF. CDR3 nucleotide sequence: TGTGCTAGTGGCCGGACAGGGATGATTCGGCAGAGCACAGATACGCAGTATTTT.

The genes are TRBV11-3 and TRBJ1-4, with D uncertain. CDR1 and CDR2 from the germline V gene are SGHNT and YENEEA. The CDR3 contains 15 residues. With 5 bases removed from V and 0 bases from J, the gap between germline ends came to 10 bases. The DNA of the CDR3 is TGTGCCAGCAGCCCAGACGGGTCAACTAATGAAAAACTGTTTTTT. This sequence encodes CASSPDGSTNEKLFF.

The V and J genes are TRBV13 and TRBJ1-5, with D unclear. V gave up 5 bases and J gave up 4 bases, with 6 bases separating them. The CDR3 covers 12 residues. The germline gives CDR1 PRHDT, CDR2 FYEKMQ (reference sequence). The CDR3 coding sequence is TGTGCCAGCAGCGCCGGGAATCAGCCCCAGCATTTT. It specifies CASSAGNQPQHF.

This rearrangement joins TRBV27 to TRBJ1-2, with 8 bases aligning to TRBD1. With V trimmed by 1 base and J by 4 bases, 11 bases remained unmatched. CDR1 and CDR2 (germline): MNHEY, SMNVEV (reference sequence). The CDR3 totals 17 residues. CDR3 bases: TGTGCCAGCAGTTTATTCGCAGGGGGCCCAGAAACCTATGGCTACACCTTC. Its translation: CASSLFAGGPETYGYTF.

V usage is TRBV27 and J usage is TRBJ2-3; D call uncertain. Germline CDR1 and CDR2: MNHEY and SMNVEV (reference sequence). V dropped 4 bases and J dropped 4 bases, with 9 bases sitting between them. The CDR3 covers 13 residues. CDR3 coding DNA: TGTGCCAGCAGTTCCGGTGTGCCAGATACGCAGTATTTT. This sequence encodes CASSSGVPDTQYF.

The V gene is TRBV18, the J gene TRBJ1-3, with D perhaps TRBD1 (6 bases). V was shortened by 6 bases and J by 4 bases, with 22 bases between the two germline ends. Germline CDR1 and CDR2: KGHSH and LQKENI. The CDR3 covers 17 residues. The chain's CDR3 is CASSTGSSFRAGNTIYF. The CDR3 DNA follows: TGTGCCAGCTCTACAGGGTCCTCATTCCGTGCAGGAAACACCATATATTTT.

The chain couples TRBV29-1 to TRBJ2-1; D possibly corresponds to TRBD2 (5 bases). Germline loops: CDR1 SQVTM, CDR2 ANQGSEA. Trimming removed 4 bases from V and 9 bases from J, with 10 bases in between. CDR3 length equals 11 residues. This CDR3 is CSVVIGVEQFF. CDR3 nucleotide sequence: TGCAGCGTTGTAATCGGGGTTGAGCAGTTCTTC.

This chain joins TRBV25-1 and TRBJ1-2; possible D gene TRBD1, 6 bases. CDR3 length: 12 residues. Per the germline V gene, CDR1 is MGHDK and CDR2 is SYGVNS. V shed 8 bases and J shed 4 bases, with 11 bases lying between them. The CDR3 nucleotides are TGTGCCAGCGGCAGGGGACCCTATGGCTACACCTTC. Translation gives CASGRGPYGYTF.

This clone has just one count. This sequence joins TRBV3-1 (or the pseudogene TRBV3-2) and TRBJ1-1; TRBD1 matches at 7 bases. Germline assignment: CDR1 LGHDT and CDR2 YNNKEL (reference sequence). The CDR3 contains 16 residues. V lost 6 bases to trimming and J lost 4 bases; unmatched junction nucleotides: 14. The CDR3 coding sequence is TGTGCCAGCAGAAACGACAGGGACGGTGTGCTCACTGAAGCTTTCTTT. Translated: CASRNDRDGVLTEAFF.

The chain recombines TRBV9 with TRBJ2-1, with D unclear. Germline V gene data show CDR1 as SGDLS and CDR2 as YYNGEE. The CDR3 spans 15 residues. V gave up 5 bases and J gave up 0 bases, with 12 bases separating them. In DNA, the CDR3 is TGTGCCAGCAGTCCTGATGGGCCCTCCTACAATGAGCAGTTCTTC. Protein: CASSPDGPSYNEQFF.

The rearrangement joins TRBV10-1 to TRBJ2-7, with D maybe TRBD2 (6 bases). Germline-derived CDR1 and CDR2 are WNHNN and SYGVQD (reference sequence). The CDR3 is 16 residues long. V was clipped by 2 bases and J by 2 bases, with 16 bases between them. The CDR3 loop is CASSEHRGTVTYEQYF. In DNA, the CDR3 is TGCGCCAGCAGTGAGCACCGCGGGACTGTGACCTACGAGCAGTACTTC.

The rearrangement links TRBV28 to TRBJ2-3; the D gene is possibly TRBD1 (5 bases). Trimming took off 3 bases at V and 5 bases at J, with 12 bases between the two ends. The CDR3 extends over 14 amino acids. CDR1 MDHEN and CDR2 SYDVKM come from the germline V gene. CDR3 coding DNA: TGTGCCAGCAGTTTCCAGCAGGGCAGAGATACGCAGTATTTT. This codes for CASSFQQGRDTQYF.

This chain connects TRBV12-1 to TRBJ1-5; the DNA was not used to check the table's D call, TRBD1. TRBV12-1 is labeled a pseudogene. This CDR3 spans 17 amino acids. CDR3 nucleotide sequence: TGTGCCAGCAGCTTAGGGGACAGGGGATTCTTTCTTGAGCCCCAGCATTTT. Translated: CASSLGDRGFFLEPQHF.

V usage is TRBV7-9 and J usage is TRBJ2-3; 7 bases match TRBD2. Looked up from germline, CDR1 is SEHNR and CDR2 is FQNEAQ (reference sequence). Unmatched junction bases numbered 13, after V lost 4 bases and J lost 6 bases. The CDR3 consists of 16 residues. CDR3 loop: CASSSVAGSVKDTQYF. CDR3 sequence (DNA): TGTGCCAGCAGCTCAGTAGCGGGCTCGGTTAAGGATACGCAGTATTTT.

The chain couples TRBV29-1 to TRBJ2-5; a possible D gene is TRBD1 (6 bases). V was pared by 4 bases and J by 4 bases, with 16 bases between. The CDR3 spans 14 residues. Germline values: CDR1 SQVTM, CDR2 ANQGSEA. The CDR3 here is CSVGPAGVGETQYF. The CDR3 DNA sequence: TGCAGCGTTGGACCGGCAGGGGTTGGAGAGACCCAGTACTTC.

This rearrangement joins TRBV6-6 to TRBJ2-1; 11 nucleotides match TRBD2. Germline CDR1 and CDR2: MNHNY and SVGAGI (reference sequence). CDR3 length: 18 residues. The V segment lost 5 bases and the J segment 3 bases; nucleotides outside the gene matches: 12. The CDR3 bases are TGTGCCAGCAGTCGCGGGACTAGCGGCCCCGGTGGCTACAATGAGCAGTTCTTC. Translating gives CASSRGTSGPGGYNEQFF.

The chain links TRBV4-3 to TRBJ2-7; D may be TRBD2 (6 bases). Germline CDR1 LGHNA, CDR2 YSLEER. The CDR3 extends over 15 amino acids. The V end was cut by 5 bases, the J end by 0 bases, with 14 bases between. This CDR3 is CASSSGSLGSYEQYF. The CDR3 DNA sequence: TGCGCCAGCAGCAGCGGGTCCTTGGGCTCCTACGAGCAGTACTTC.

The rearrangement links TRBV19 to TRBJ1-3, with D uncertain. The V gene's germline CDR1 is LNHDA and CDR2 SQIVND (reference sequence). The CDR3 has 15 residues. V lost 3 bases and J 2 bases, leaving 11 bases between the germline ends. The CDR3 here is CASSIPGTPGNTIYF. The CDR3 region has the DNA TGTGCCAGTAGTATCCCCGGTACTCCTGGAAACACCATATATTTT.